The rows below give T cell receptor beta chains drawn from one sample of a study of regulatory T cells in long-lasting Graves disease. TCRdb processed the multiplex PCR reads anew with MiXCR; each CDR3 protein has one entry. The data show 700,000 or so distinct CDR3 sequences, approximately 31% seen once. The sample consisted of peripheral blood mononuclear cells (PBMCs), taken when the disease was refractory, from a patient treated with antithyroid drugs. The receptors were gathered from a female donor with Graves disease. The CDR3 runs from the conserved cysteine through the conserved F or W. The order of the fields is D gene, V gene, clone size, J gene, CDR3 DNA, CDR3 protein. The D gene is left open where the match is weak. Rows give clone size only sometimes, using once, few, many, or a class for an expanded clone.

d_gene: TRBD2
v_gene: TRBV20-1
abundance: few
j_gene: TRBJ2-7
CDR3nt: TGCAGTGCCGAGACTAGCGGGAGGGGGGACTACGAGCAGTACTTC
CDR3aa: CSAETSGRGDYEQYF

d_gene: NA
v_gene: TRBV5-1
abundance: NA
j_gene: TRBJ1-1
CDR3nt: TGCGCCAGCAGCGTGATTACAGGAGCCTTCACTGAAGCTTTCTTT
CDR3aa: CASSVITGAFTEAFF

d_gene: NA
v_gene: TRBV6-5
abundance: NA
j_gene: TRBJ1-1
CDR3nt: TGTGCCAGCAGTTACTCGCCAGGGCGCGCTGAAGCTTTCTTT
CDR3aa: CASSYSPGRAEAFF

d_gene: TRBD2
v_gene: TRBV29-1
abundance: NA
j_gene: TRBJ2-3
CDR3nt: TGCAGCGTTGCCAGTAGCGGGACGTCGGGGGATACGCAGTATTTT
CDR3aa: CSVASSGTSGDTQYF

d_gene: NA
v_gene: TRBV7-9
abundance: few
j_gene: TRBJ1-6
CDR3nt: TGTGCCAGCAGCTTAGTGGAGCGTTCACCCCTCCACTTT
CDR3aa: CASSLVERSPLHF

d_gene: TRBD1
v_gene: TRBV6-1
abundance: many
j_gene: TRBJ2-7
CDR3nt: TGTGCCAGCAGTGTAGGGACAGAGGGCTACGAGCAGTACTTC
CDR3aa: CASSVGTEGYEQYF

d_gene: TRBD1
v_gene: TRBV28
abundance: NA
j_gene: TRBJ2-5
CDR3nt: TGTGCCAGCAGTTCCTCGCCCGCGGACAGGGGGCGAACAGGCTTCCAAGAGACCCAGTACTTC
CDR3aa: CASSSSPADRGRTGFQETQYF

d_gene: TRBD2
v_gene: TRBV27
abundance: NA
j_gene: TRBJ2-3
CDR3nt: TGTGCCAGCAGTTTAAATCGAGGGGCCATAGCGGGAGTGACAGATACGCAGTATTTT
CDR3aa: CASSLNRGAIAGVTDTQYF

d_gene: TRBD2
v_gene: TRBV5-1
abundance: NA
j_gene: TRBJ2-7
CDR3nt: TGCGCCAGCAGCTTCGGGACTAGCGGGAGATTTGTCAACTTC
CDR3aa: CASSFGTSGRFVNF

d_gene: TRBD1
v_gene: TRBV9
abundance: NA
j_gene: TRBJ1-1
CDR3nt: TGTGCCAGCAGCACCAGACAGGGGGCGATCACTGAAGCTTTCTTT
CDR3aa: CASSTRQGAITEAFF

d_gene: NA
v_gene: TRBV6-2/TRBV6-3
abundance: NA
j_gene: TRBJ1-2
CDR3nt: TGTGCCAGCATCTCCGAACAAAGAGATGGCTACACCTTC
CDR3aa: CASISEQRDGYTF

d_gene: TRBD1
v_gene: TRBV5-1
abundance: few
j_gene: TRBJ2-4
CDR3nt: TGCGCCAGCAGCTCTGTCACTGGGACAGCTATAGCCAAAAACATTCAGTACTTC
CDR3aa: CASSSVTGTAIAKNIQYF

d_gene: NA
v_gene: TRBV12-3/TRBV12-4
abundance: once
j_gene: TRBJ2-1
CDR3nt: TGTGCCAGCAGTTTACCCCATAGCGGATGGAATGAGCAGTTCTTC
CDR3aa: CASSLPHSGWNEQFF

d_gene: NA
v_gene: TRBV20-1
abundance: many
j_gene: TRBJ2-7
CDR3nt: TGCAGTGTGCGCCGCCTCGACTCCTACGAGCAGTACTTC
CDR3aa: CSVRRLDSYEQYF

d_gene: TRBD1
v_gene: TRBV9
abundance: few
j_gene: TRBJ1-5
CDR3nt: TGTGCCAGCACCCCGGGACAGGGGGACAATCAGCCCCAGCATTTT
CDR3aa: CASTPGQGDNQPQHF

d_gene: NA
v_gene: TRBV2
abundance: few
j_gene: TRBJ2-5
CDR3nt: TGTGCCACCAGGCGGGGAACCCAAGAGACCCAGTACTTC
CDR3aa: CATRRGTQETQYF

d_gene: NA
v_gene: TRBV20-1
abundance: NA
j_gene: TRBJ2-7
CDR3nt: TGCAGTGCTAGAGAACCAGGGGATTCCTACGAGCAGTACTTC
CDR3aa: CSAREPGDSYEQYF

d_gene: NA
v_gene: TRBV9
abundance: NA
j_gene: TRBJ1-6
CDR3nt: TGTGCCAGCAGCGTAGGCCCAGGAAATTCACCCCTCCACTTT
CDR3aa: CASSVGPGNSPLHF

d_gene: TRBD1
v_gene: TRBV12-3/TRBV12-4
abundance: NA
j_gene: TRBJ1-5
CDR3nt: TGTGCCAGCACCAATACCGGGACAGGGGGGTTGAAAGGTGGGAATCAGCCCCAGCATTTT
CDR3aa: CASTNTGTGGLKGGNQPQHF

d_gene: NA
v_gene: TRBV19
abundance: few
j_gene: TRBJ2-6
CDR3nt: TGTGCCAGTTGGAGAAGTGGGGCCAACGTCCTGACTTTC
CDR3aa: CASWRSGANVLTF

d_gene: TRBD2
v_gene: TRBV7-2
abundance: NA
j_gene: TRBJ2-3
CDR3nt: TGTGCCAGCAGCTTTTCTAGCGGGAGGGGGCGAGGAGATACGCAGTATTTT
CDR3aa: CASSFSSGRGRGDTQYF

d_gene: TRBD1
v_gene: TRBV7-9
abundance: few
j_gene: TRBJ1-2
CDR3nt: TGTGCCAGCAGCTTTCAAAACAGGGGATTCGGTGGCTACACCTTC
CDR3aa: CASSFQNRGFGGYTF

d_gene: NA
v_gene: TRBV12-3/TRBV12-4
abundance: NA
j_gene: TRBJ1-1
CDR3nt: TGTGCCAGCAGTTTCTCGGTTCAATTTAACACTGAAGCTTTCTTT
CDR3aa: CASSFSVQFNTEAFF

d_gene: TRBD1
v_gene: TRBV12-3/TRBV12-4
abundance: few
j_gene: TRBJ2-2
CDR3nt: TGTGCCAGCAGTGACGACAGGGGAGGCACCGGGGAGCTGTTTTTT
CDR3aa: CASSDDRGGTGELFF

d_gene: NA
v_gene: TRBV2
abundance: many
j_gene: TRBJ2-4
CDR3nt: TGTGCCAGCAGCGAGGCTGGTGGGAGATTAGCCAAAAACATTCAGTACTTC
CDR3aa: CASSEAGGRLAKNIQYF

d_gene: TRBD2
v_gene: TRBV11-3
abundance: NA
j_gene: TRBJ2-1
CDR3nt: TGTGCCAGCAGCCACCGGACTAGCGGGAGGAATGAGCAGTTCTTC
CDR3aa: CASSHRTSGRNEQFF

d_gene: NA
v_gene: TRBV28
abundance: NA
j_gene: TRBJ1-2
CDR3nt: TGTGCCAGCAGCCAAGCAGGACGGGAAGATGGCTACACCTTC
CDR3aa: CASSQAGREDGYTF

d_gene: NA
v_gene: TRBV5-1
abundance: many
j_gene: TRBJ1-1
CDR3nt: TGTGCCAGCAGTTTGCCGGGGAACACTGAAGCTTTCTTT
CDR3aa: CASSLPGNTEAFF

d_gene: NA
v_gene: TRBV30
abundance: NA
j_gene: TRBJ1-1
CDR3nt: TGTGCCTGGAGTCTCGGAGGTGTAGGGACTGAAGCTTTCTTT
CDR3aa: CAWSLGGVGTEAFF

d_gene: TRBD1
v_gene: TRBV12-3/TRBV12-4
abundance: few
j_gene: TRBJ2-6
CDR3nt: TGTGCCAGCAGCCAAAGAGGGACAGGGATTTCTGGGGCCAACGTCCTGACTTTC
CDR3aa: CASSQRGTGISGANVLTF

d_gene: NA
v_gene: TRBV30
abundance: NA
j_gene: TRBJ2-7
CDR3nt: TGTGCCTGGAGTGTACCCAGATTTTACGAGCAGTACTTC
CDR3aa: CAWSVPRFYEQYF

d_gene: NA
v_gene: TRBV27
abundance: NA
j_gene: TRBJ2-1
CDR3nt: TGTGCCAGCAGTGCCCGGGACGGGTCCTACAATGAGCAGTTCTTC
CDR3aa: CASSARDGSYNEQFF

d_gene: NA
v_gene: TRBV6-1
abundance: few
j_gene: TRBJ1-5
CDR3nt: TGTGCCAGCAGGATCCTCGGGAGGGCCCTGCCGATGAGCAATCAGCCCCAGCATTTT
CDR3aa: CASRILGRALPMSNQPQHF

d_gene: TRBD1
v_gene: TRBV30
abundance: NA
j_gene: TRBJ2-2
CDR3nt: TGTGCCTGCAGACCGGGACAGGGAGGCGGGGAGCTGTTTTTT
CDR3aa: CACRPGQGGGELFF

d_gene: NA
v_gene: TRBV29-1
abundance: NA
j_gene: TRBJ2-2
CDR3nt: TGCAGCGGAGGAATGTGGGGGGCCGGGGAGCTGTTTTTT
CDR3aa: CSGGMWGAGELFF